Listed below are T cell receptor beta chains from one sample, sequenced in a study of control samples from healthy donors and cancer patients. Sequenced by immunoSEQ multiplex PCR; TCRdb stores in-frame clones only, minus some. This table holds tens of thousands of clones, approximately 90% found once. Specimen: blood. The receptor set was obtained from a woman aged 70-85 years in good health. Each CDR3 is given without its conserved first and last residue. The D gene is left open where the match is weak.

J: TRBJ2-7; D: -; V: TRBV5-4; CDR3: ASSSAGPGSEQY
J: TRBJ1-1; D: -; V: TRBV12-3/TRBV12-4; CDR3: ASSLKPNTEAF
J: TRBJ1-4; D: -; V: TRBV7-3; CDR3: ASSSSVGGRLF
J: TRBJ1-5; D: -; V: TRBV19; CDR3: ASIGSRQGNQPQH
J: TRBJ1-1; D: -; V: TRBV6-5; CDR3: ASTREAEAF
J: TRBJ1-1; D: TRBD1; V: TRBV29-1; CDR3: SVETGTDQSGEAF
J: TRBJ1-5; D: -; V: TRBV6-1; CDR3: ASSETPGQPQH
J: TRBJ1-5; D: TRBD1; V: TRBV19; CDR3: ASSIGGTVNQPQH
J: TRBJ2-1; D: TRBD2; V: TRBV7-9; CDR3: ASSFQTSGRARSYNEQF
J: TRBJ2-7; D: -; V: TRBV19; CDR3: ASRQRGTYEQY
J: TRBJ2-3; D: -; V: TRBV12-3/TRBV12-4; CDR3: ASSFRGADTQY
J: TRBJ2-7; D: -; V: TRBV6-5; CDR3: ASSYRNRPLGEQY
J: TRBJ2-7; D: TRBD2; V: TRBV5-5; CDR3: ASSFTGLAGVEQY
J: TRBJ1-3; D: TRBD1; V: TRBV28; CDR3: ASNQQGVDTIY
J: TRBJ1-4; D: -; V: TRBV5-1; CDR3: ASSLVGRNEKLF
J: TRBJ1-6; D: -; V: TRBV28; CDR3: ASRSVNSPLH
J: TRBJ1-2; D: -; V: TRBV5-6; CDR3: ASSLGPSGNYGYT
J: TRBJ2-7; D: TRBD2; V: TRBV7-8; CDR3: ASSLAGTSSYEQY
J: TRBJ2-1; D: -; V: TRBV9; CDR3: ASSPRTSGNEQF
J: TRBJ2-2; D: -; V: TRBV9; CDR3: ASSDVGGELF
J: TRBJ1-3; D: -; V: TRBV18; CDR3: ASSPTFGTANSGNTIY
J: TRBJ1-2; D: -; V: TRBV6-4; CDR3: ASSDPRSLGYT
J: TRBJ1-1; D: -; V: TRBV7-6; CDR3: ASSLGGRLGTEAF
J: TRBJ2-6; D: TRBD1; V: TRBV19; CDR3: ASNPQGRTGPGANVLT
J: TRBJ1-6; D: -; V: TRBV7-9; CDR3: ASSLGGSRDSPLH
J: TRBJ2-7; D: -; V: TRBV6-5; CDR3: ASSVGPSSSYEQY
J: TRBJ1-1; D: -; V: TRBV2; CDR3: ASSESPDLTEAF
J: TRBJ1-1; D: TRBD1; V: TRBV3-1/TRBV3-2; CDR3: ASSQDGRTGDTEAF
J: TRBJ2-2; D: -; V: TRBV18; CDR3: ASSPLETGELF
J: TRBJ2-3; D: -; V: TRBV2; CDR3: ASSGRMVSDTQY
J: TRBJ2-2; D: TRBD2; V: TRBV10-3; CDR3: AISSDRTGGQDGELF
J: TRBJ1-4; D: TRBD1; V: TRBV30; CDR3: AWSVKTGGSEKLF
J: TRBJ2-3; D: -; V: TRBV7-9; CDR3: ASSPPLAPRTDTQY
J: TRBJ2-7; D: -; V: TRBV14; CDR3: ASSQDLLSEQY
J: TRBJ2-7; D: -; V: TRBV19; CDR3: ASSTWTPNPYEQY
J: TRBJ1-1; D: -; V: TRBV20-1; CDR3: SASIGAMNTEAF
J: TRBJ1-1; D: -; V: TRBV29-1; CDR3: SPAHLPENTEAF
J: TRBJ1-5; D: TRBD1; V: TRBV9; CDR3: ASSVGQGVNQPQH
J: TRBJ1-1; D: TRBD1; V: TRBV4-2; CDR3: ASSHDNQGALDTEAF
J: TRBJ2-2; D: TRBD2; V: TRBV5-6; CDR3: ASSFLTSGDTNTGELF
J: TRBJ1-2; D: -; V: TRBV9; CDR3: ASSPEVGGYT
J: TRBJ1-1; D: -; V: TRBV2; CDR3: ASSGRDIIEAF
J: TRBJ1-3; D: TRBD1; V: TRBV3-1/TRBV3-2; CDR3: ASSQGTGGNTIY
J: TRBJ1-1; D: -; V: TRBV30; CDR3: AWSSWAGGEAF
J: TRBJ1-1; D: -; V: TRBV15; CDR3: ATSRVNTEAF
J: TRBJ2-5; D: TRBD2; V: TRBV5-1; CDR3: ASSGGGSQETQY
J: TRBJ2-2; D: -; V: TRBV24-1; CDR3: ATSDFGQRAGELF
J: TRBJ1-1; D: -; V: TRBV9; CDR3: ASSVGGQQGNTEAF
J: TRBJ2-1; D: -; V: TRBV15; CDR3: ATSGGAYNEQF
J: TRBJ2-7; D: -; V: TRBV6-1; CDR3: ASSDRVRDEQY
J: TRBJ1-2; D: -; V: TRBV5-4; CDR3: ASSLGQAANYGYT
J: TRBJ1-2; D: -; V: TRBV12-3/TRBV12-4; CDR3: ASSFEGNYGYT
J: TRBJ2-2; D: -; V: TRBV9; CDR3: ASSPDRSTGELF
J: TRBJ2-7; D: -; V: TRBV19; CDR3: ASSPDRYEQY
J: TRBJ1-1; D: -; V: TRBV4-1; CDR3: ASSGPLRNTEAF